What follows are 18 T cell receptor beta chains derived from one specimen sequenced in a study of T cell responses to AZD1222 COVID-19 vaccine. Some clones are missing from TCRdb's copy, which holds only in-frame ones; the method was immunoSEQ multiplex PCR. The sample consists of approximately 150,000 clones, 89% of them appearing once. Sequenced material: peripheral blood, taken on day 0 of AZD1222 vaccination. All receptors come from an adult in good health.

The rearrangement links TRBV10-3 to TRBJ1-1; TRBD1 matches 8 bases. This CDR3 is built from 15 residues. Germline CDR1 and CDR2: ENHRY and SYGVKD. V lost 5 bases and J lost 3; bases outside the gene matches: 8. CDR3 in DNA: TGTGCCATCAGTTCCCCCGACAGGGGAGACACTGAAGCTTTCTTT. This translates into CAISSPDRGDTEAFF.

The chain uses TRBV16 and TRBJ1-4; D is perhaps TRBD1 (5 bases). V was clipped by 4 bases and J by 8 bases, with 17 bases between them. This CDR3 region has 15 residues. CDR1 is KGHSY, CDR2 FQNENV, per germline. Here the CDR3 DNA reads TGTGCCAGCAGCCCCTCGTCGGCAGGGAGGGAAAAACTGTTTTTT. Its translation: CASSPSSAGREKLFF. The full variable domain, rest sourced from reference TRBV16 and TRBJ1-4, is GEEVAQTPKHLVRGEGQKAKLYCAPIKGHSYVFWYQQVLKNEFKFLISFQNENVFDETGMPKERFSAKCLPNSPCSLEIQATKLEDSAVYFCASSPSSAGREKLFFGSGTQLSVL.

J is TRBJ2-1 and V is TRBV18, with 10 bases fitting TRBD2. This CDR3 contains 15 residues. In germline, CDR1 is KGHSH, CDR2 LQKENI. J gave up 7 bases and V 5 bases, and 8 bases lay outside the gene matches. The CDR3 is CASSSGLAIRNEQFF. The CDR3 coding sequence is TGTGCCAGCTCATCGGGACTAGCGATAAGGAATGAGCAGTTCTTC.

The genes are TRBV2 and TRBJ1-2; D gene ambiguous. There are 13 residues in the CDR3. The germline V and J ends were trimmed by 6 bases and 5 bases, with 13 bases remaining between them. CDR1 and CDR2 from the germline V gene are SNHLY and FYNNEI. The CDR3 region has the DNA TGTGCCAGCAGGGAATTTGAGGTGTATGGCTACACCTTC. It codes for CASREFEVYGYTF.

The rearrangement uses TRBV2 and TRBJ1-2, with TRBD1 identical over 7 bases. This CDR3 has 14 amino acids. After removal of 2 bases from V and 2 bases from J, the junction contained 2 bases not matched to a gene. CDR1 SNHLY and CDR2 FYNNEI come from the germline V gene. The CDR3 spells CASSEQGGNYGYTF. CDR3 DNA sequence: TGTGCCAGCAGTGAACAGGGGGGAAACTATGGCTACACCTTC.

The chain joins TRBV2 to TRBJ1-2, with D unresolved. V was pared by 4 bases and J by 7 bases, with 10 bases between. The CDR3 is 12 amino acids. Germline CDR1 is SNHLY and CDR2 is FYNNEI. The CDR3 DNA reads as TGTGCCAGCAGTGTTCGGACCGTTGGCTACACCTTC. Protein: CASSVRTVGYTF.

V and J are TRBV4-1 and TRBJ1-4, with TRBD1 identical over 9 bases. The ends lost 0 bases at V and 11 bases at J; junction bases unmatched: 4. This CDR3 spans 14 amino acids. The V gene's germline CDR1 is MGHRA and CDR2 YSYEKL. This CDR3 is CASSQEGTGKKLFF. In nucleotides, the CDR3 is TGCGCCAGCAGCCAAGAAGGGACAGGGAAGAAACTGTTTTTT.

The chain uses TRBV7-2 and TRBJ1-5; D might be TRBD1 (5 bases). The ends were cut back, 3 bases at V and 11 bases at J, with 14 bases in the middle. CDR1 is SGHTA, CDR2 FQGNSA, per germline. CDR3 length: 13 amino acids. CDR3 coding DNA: TGTGCCAGCAGCTTTGACAGATCCACGTCCCAGCATTTT. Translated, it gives CASSFDRSTSQHF.

CDR3 nucleotide sequence: TGCAGCGTTGCCAGGGCAGGGGGCTATGGCTACACCTTC. Translated, it gives CSVARAGGYGYTF. The chain combines TRBV29-1 with TRBJ1-2; 7 nucleotides line up with TRBD1. The length of the CDR3 is 13 residues. The ends lost 4 bases at V and 4 bases at J; junction bases unmatched: 6. Germline CDR1 is SQVTM and CDR2 is ANQGSEA.

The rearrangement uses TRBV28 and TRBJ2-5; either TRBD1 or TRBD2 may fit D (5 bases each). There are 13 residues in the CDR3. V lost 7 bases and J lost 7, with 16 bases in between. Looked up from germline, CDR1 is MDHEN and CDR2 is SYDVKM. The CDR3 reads CASKNPGHGTQYF. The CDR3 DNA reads TGTGCCAGCAAAAACCCGGGGCATGGGACCCAGTACTTC.

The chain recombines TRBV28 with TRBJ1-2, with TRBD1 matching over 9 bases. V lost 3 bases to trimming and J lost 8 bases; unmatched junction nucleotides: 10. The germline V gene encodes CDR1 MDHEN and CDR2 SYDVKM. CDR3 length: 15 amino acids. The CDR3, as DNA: TGTGCCAGCAGTTTGGGGACCCGACAGGGGGTGGGCTACACCTTC. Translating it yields CASSLGTRQGVGYTF.

The CDR3 DNA is TGTGCCAGTAGCCCGGGACAGTCGAGCCATGGCTACACCTTC. This translates into CASSPGQSSHGYTF. V usage is TRBV19 and J usage is TRBJ1-2; 7 nucleotides align to TRBD1. Unmatched junction bases numbered 10, after V lost 6 bases and J lost 6 bases. The germline CDR1 and CDR2 sequences are LNHDA and SQIVND (reference sequence). This CDR3 has 14 amino acids. The entire variable domain, with the rest obtained from reference TRBV19 and TRBJ1-2, is as follows: DGGITQSPKYLFRKEGQNVTLSCEQNLNHDAMYWYRQDPGQGLRLIYYSQIVNDFQKGDIAEGYSVSREKKESFPLTVTSAQKNPTAFYLCASSPGQSSHGYTFGSGTRLTVV.

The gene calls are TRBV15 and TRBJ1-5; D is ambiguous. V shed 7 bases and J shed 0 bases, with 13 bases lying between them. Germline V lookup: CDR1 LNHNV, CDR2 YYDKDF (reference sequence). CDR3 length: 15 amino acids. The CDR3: CATTALGYSNQPQHF. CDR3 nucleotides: TGTGCCACCACGGCCCTCGGTTATAGCAATCAGCCCCAGCATTTT.

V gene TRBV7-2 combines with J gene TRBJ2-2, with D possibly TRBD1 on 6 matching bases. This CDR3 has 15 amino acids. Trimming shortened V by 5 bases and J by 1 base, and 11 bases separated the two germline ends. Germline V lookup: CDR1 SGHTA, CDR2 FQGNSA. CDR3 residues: CASSPDRKNTGELFF. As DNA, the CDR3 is TGTGCCAGCAGCCCAGACAGGAAGAACACCGGGGAGCTGTTTTTT.

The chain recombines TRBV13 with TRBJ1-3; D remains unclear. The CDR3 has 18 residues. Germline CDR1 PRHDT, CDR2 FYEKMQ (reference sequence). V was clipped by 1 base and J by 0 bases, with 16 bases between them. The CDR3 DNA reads TGTGCCAGCAGCTTAGCTCCATCTTTGGGCCTCTCTGGAAACACCATATATTTT. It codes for CASSLAPSLGLSGNTIYF. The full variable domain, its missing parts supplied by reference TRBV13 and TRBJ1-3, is AAGVIQSPRHLIKEKRETATLKCYPIPRHDTVYWYQQGPGQDPQFLISFYEKMQSDKGSIPDRFSAQQFSDYHSELNMSSLELGDSALYFCASSLAPSLGLSGNTIYFGEGSWLTVV.

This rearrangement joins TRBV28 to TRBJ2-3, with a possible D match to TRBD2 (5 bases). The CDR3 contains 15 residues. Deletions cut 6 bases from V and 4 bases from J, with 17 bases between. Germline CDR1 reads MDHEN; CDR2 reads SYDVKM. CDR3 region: CASRGSLGVADTQYF. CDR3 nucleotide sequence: TGTGCCAGCAGAGGGAGTCTCGGGGTCGCAGATACGCAGTATTTT.

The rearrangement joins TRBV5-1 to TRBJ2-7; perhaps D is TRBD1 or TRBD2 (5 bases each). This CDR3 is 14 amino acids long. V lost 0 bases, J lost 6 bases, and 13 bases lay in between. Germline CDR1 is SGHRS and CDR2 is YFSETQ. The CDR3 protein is CASSLVSRAGEQYF. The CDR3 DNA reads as TGCGCCAGCAGCTTGGTTTCCAGGGCGGGCGAGCAGTACTTC.

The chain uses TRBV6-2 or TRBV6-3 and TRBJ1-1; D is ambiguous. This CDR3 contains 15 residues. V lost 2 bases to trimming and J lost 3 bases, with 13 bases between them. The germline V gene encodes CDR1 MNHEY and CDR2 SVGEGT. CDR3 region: CASSYPPTGDTEAFF. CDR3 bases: TGTGCCAGCAGTTACCCGCCGACCGGGGACACTGAAGCTTTCTTT.